This T cell receptor (beta chain) was captured by sequencing in a study of blood T cells in healthy people across ages. A sample-barcoded 5' primer and a J-beta primer mix were used in a second PCR of roughly 6 to 12 cycles. TCRdb analysed the 5' RACE reads with MiXCR anew, one entry per CDR3 protein. This table holds 540,000 or so distinct CDR3 sequences, 25% to 30% found once. Looked up from germline, CDR1 is LGHNA and CDR2 is YSLEER. This CDR3 has 16 amino acids. This clonotype was seen just once. A read error may account for a junction end that differs from germline. This clonotype originated in a woman aged 70-85 years in good health. Sequencing was carried out using blood. This chain joins TRBV4-3 and TRBJ1-3; D not certain. The DNA for the CDR3 is TGCGTCAGCAGCCAAGATATGGCAGGAGGAGGAAACACCATATATTTT. Residues: CVSSQDMAGGGNTIYF.